This T cell receptor beta chain was sequenced for a study of Ad26.COV2.S vaccination and SARS-CoV-2 variants (dated by TCRdb to 2020 to 2023). In the study overall: Donors in the vaccine arm were drawn from COV1001, a multicentre, randomized, double-blind, placebo-controlled phase I-IIa trial testing Ad26.COV2.S in healthy adults. Investigators did not know the trial group allocation while performing experiments and assessing outcomes. Participants in the trial were split at random into five groups of five each, receiving low-dose or high-dose Ad26.COV2.S once or twice, or else placebo on both occasions. The TCR-sequenced set comprised around 30 samples: approximately 20 Ad26.COV2.S vaccine recipients, 5 placebo recipients and 8 SARS-CoV-2 convalescent individuals. Dosing of Ad26.COV2.S was intramuscular, at either 5x10^10 or 1x10^11 viral particles, delivered as one shot or as two shots spaced 56 days apart. The specificity and breadth of SARS-CoV-2-reactive T cell receptors after Ad26.COV2.S vaccination were assessed by TCRbeta repertoire sequencing.

In light of the paper, this sample's treatment or condition label describes: roughly 19 received Ad26.COV2.S at low or high dose, single or two shots; about 5 received placebo; per-sample allocation not given. For vaccine and placebo recipients, repertoires were sequenced using samples collected on day 63 after the first injection. Cohort 1b enrolled fewer than 30 adults aged 18-55 years at a single site in Boston, USA, between 29 July and 7 August 2020. Ad26.COV2.S consisted of a replication-incompetent adenovirus type 26 vector by which a prefusion-stabilized SARS-CoV-2 spike protein from the original Wuhan strain was expressed. Findings and caveats that apply to the study as a whole: Non-spike TCR breadth was comparable between vaccine and placebo recipients, consistent with the vaccine containing only spike. According to the authors, total T cell responses may have been underestimated by the TCR breadth and depth analyses. Compared with placebo recipients, Ad26.COV2.S recipients showed higher spike-specific TCR breadth (P = 0.0014). Substantial breadth of spike-specific CD8+ and CD4+ T cell responses was reported after vaccination. The study lacked the statistical power to compare responses across vaccine doses or regimens.

The immunoSEQ Assay was used to sequence TCRbeta CDR3 regions. After extraction, genomic DNA underwent amplification by bias-controlled multiplex PCR, followed by high-throughput sequencing. The study's processing was this. To quantify the absolute abundance of every unique TCRbeta CDR3 region, sequences were collapsed and filtered. T cell fraction was estimated by normalizing TCRbeta template counts to usable DNA, which was measured by amplifying reference genes present in all nucleated cells. Repertoire TCRs were annotated as SARS-CoV-2-specific by exact matching of V gene, CDR3 amino acid sequence and J gene to a known reactive TCR set. The reference SARS-CoV-2 TCR set was derived from MIRA and filtered for enrichment in COVID-19-positive ImmuneCODE repertoires, a step that removed public or cross-reactive TCRs. Using the MIRA antigens, annotated TCRs were further analysed by specific ORF or by position within an ORF. Breadth was defined as annotated unique rearrangements over total unique productive rearrangements; depth was the summed frequency of those rearrangements. TCR breadth was compared between groups using two-sided Wilcoxon rank-sum tests. Sourced from immuneACCESS, this table was stored by TCRdb with only in-frame sequences that have V and J called. A share of the clones is absent; for the studies checked, an unresolved V gene accounts for under half, and the remainder has no known explanation. V, J and clone size are taken as reported in that table, and D and trimming were inferred from the DNA itself. Present in this sample are around 300,000 clones, about nine tenths of which were seen just once. Together, the top ten hold 5% to 6.5% of the sample.

The CDR1 and CDR2 encoded by the germline V gene (reference sequence) are SEHNR and FQNEAQ. The junction shows trimming of 2 bases on V and 1 base on J, and the gene matches do not reach 4 bases of it. The cysteine opens and the phenylalanine closes a CDR3 of 15 amino acids. Solely the CDR3 DNA is kept, with 45 bases framed from the first base. Turning to this clone: What antigen it recognizes has not been identified. Base qualities are missing; no much larger clone stands one base away.

The chain links TRBV7-9 with TRBJ1-1; TRBD1 lines up with 7 middle nucleotides. This clonotype originated in a person between 18 and 65 years old who received the Ad26.COV2.S COVID-19 vaccine or a placebo. The sample consisted of peripheral blood, taken in a trial of Ad26.COV2.S vaccine versus placebo. Here is the DNA: TGTGCCAGCAGCTTAAGGGGGCCTCAGAACACTGAAGCTTTCTTT. The resulting protein is CASSLRGPQNTEAFF.